A selection of T cell receptor beta chains follows, all from one sample in a study of blood T cell repertoires in COVID-19. The repertoire was sequenced with immunoSEQ multiplex PCR; TCRdb's copy has only in-frame clones and lacks some. Among 180,000 or so clones listed, about 88% were seen once. The sample taken for sequencing was peripheral blood. These receptors were obtained from a man younger than 30 with acute or convalescent COVID-19. CDR3s include the opening cysteine and the closing phenylalanine or tryptophan. D genes are given only for firm matches. Rows may omit the clone size; those that give it use once, few, many or a size class.

TRBV24-1	TRBJ2-5	16	-	-	CATSDSLGGGQETQYF	TGTGCCACCAGTGATTCGCTGGGAGGGGGGCAAGAGACCCAGTACTTC
TRBV29-1	TRBJ2-3	12	-	-	CSSRTGTDTQYF	TGCAGCTCTCGGACAGGCACAGATACGCAGTATTTT
TRBV18	TRBJ1-1	14	-	-	CASSPRQPNTEAFF	TGTGCCAGCTCACCAAGACAGCCGAACACTGAAGCTTTCTTT
TRBV4-2	TRBJ1-5	17	-	TRBD1	CASSQAARDSGDQPQHF	TGTGCCAGCAGCCAAGCGGCGCGGGACAGTGGCGATCAGCCCCAGCATTTT
TRBV3-1/TRBV3-2	TRBJ2-1	12	-	-	CASSQVKHEQFF	TGTGCCAGCAGCCAAGTGAAGCATGAGCAGTTCTTC
TRBV2	TRBJ1-5	19	-	TRBD1	CASSEVAGGLVGGNQPQHF	TGTGCCAGCAGTGAGGTGGCAGGGGGCCTTGTAGGGGGCAATCAGCCCCAGCATTTT
TRBV5-1	TRBJ1-3	13	once	-	CASSLDPGNTIYF	TGCGCCAGCAGCTTGGATCCGGGAAACACCATATATTTT
TRBV18	TRBJ1-6	15	-	-	CASSLQGRVNSPLHF	TGTGCCAGCTCACTACAGGGCAGGGTTAATTCACCCCTCCACTTT
TRBV7-2	TRBJ1-4	15	once	-	CASSLRRTTNEKLFF	TGTGCCAGCAGCTTAAGGAGGACGACTAATGAAAAACTGTTTTTT
TRBV11-2	TRBJ2-1	14	-	TRBD1	CASSSGTGGFQQFF	TGTGCCAGCAGTTCCGGGACAGGGGGCTTTCAGCAGTTCTTC
TRBV6-5	TRBJ1-3	15	-	TRBD1	CASSPTGGTGNTIYF	TGTGCCAGCAGCCCAACAGGGGGCACTGGAAACACCATATATTTT
TRBV10-3	TRBJ2-3	13	-	-	CAISEGSTDTQYF	TGTGCCATCAGTGAGGGCTCCACAGATACGCAGTATTTT
TRBV18	TRBJ1-5	16	-	TRBD1	CASSPVRDRGNQPQHF	TGTGCCAGCTCACCAGTTCGAGACAGGGGAAATCAGCCCCAGCATTTT
TRBV7-9	TRBJ1-2	14	-	-	CASSYFMDSYGYTF	TGTGCCAGCAGCTACTTTATGGACAGCTATGGCTACACCTTC
TRBV18	TRBJ1-4	14	-	TRBD1	CASSKTGRNEKLFF	TGTGCCAGCTCAAAGACAGGGAGGAATGAAAAACTGTTTTTT
TRBV7-7	TRBJ2-5	15	once	-	CASTPMGGEKETQYF	TGTGCCAGCACGCCAATGGGGGGAGAAAAAGAGACCCAGTACTTC
TRBV19	TRBJ1-1	13	-	-	CASSSVENTEAFF	TGTGCCAGTAGTAGCGTCGAAAACACTGAAGCTTTCTTT
TRBV7-3	TRBJ1-3	16	-	TRBD1	CASSSSVGTVGNTIYF	TGTGCCAGCAGCTCATCCGTTGGGACAGTGGGAAACACCATATATTTT
TRBV12-5	TRBJ2-3	16	-	-	CASGGTGTYSTDTQYF	TGTGCTAGTGGAGGGACCGGGACATACAGCACAGATACGCAGTATTTT
TRBV2	TRBJ2-3	15	-	-	CASWGGTGLTDTQYF	TGTGCCAGTTGGGGGGGGACAGGACTCACAGATACGCAGTATTTT
TRBV5-1	TRBJ1-1	15	-	-	CASSLQGGVETEAFF	TGCGCCAGCAGCTTGCAAGGAGGGGTCGAAACTGAAGCTTTCTTT
TRBV12-3/TRBV12-4	TRBJ1-5	12	-	-	CASRKQNQPQHF	TGTGCCAGCAGGAAACAGAATCAGCCCCAGCATTTT
TRBV19	TRBJ2-1	14	-	TRBD1	CASSSGTGFDEQFF	TGTGCCAGTAGTTCCGGGACAGGGTTCGATGAGCAGTTCTTC
TRBV30	TRBJ2-5	12	-	-	CAWSGVQETQYF	TGTGCCTGGAGTGGAGTTCAAGAGACCCAGTACTTC
TRBV5-1	TRBJ2-2	15	-	TRBD1	CASSGGQGTPGELFF	TGCGCCAGCAGCGGAGGACAGGGGACACCCGGGGAGCTGTTTTTT
TRBV11-3	TRBJ2-5	13	-	-	CASSPQGEETQYF	TGTGCCAGCAGCCCACAGGGAGAAGAGACCCAGTACTTC
TRBV19	TRBJ1-2	15	-	-	CASQKPGGRDYGYTF	TGTGCCAGTCAAAAGCCGGGGGGCCGGGACTATGGCTACACCTTC
TRBV19	TRBJ1-2	14	-	TRBD1	CASTAQGANYGYTF	TGTGCCAGTACCGCACAGGGGGCTAACTATGGCTACACCTTC
TRBV20-1	TRBJ1-2	11	-	-	CSAVGGFGYTF	TGCAGTGCGGTGGGGGGGTTTGGCTACACCTTC
TRBV6-5	TRBJ1-2	13	-	-	CASSPGLLYGYTF	TGTGCCAGCAGCCCGGGACTGCTCTATGGCTACACCTTC
TRBV12-3/TRBV12-4	TRBJ1-2	13	-	-	CASSWGANYGYTF	TGTGCCAGCAGCTGGGGCGCTAACTATGGCTACACCTTC
TRBV27	TRBJ2-1	14	-	-	CASSNGGLYNEQFF	TGTGCCAGCAGTAACGGGGGGCTTTACAATGAGCAGTTCTTC
TRBV6-5	TRBJ1-6	13	-	-	CASRGVVESPLHF	TGTGCCAGCAGAGGGGTTGTTGAATCACCCCTCCACTTT
TRBV30	TRBJ1-4	13	-	-	CAWSTSGSEKLFF	TGTGCCTGGAGTACCTCGGGTTCAGAAAAACTGTTTTTT
TRBV28	TRBJ1-4	16	-	TRBD1	CASSGTGGVGGEKLFF	TGTGCCAGCAGTGGGACAGGGGGCGTAGGTGGAGAAAAACTGTTTTTT
TRBV6-2/TRBV6-3	TRBJ2-2	19	once	TRBD2	CASSSPGTSGGKNTGELFF	TGTGCCAGCAGTTCCCCCGGGACTAGCGGGGGGAAGAACACCGGGGAGCTGTTTTTT
TRBV19	TRBJ1-5	14	-	TRBD1	CASSTTGAGQPQHF	TGTGCCAGTAGTACGACAGGGGCCGGGCAGCCCCAGCATTTT
TRBV6-1	TRBJ1-5	15	once	TRBD1	CASRETDRVDQPQHF	TGTGCCAGCAGAGAAACCGACAGGGTGGATCAGCCCCAGCATTTT
TRBV3-1/TRBV3-2	TRBJ1-2	15	-	-	CASSQSLGTLFGYTF	TGTGCCAGCAGCCAATCGCTGGGGACTCTATTTGGCTACACCTTC
TRBV7-6	TRBJ2-3	16	-	TRBD1	CASSSGTGISTDTQYF	TGTGCCAGCAGCTCCGGGACAGGGATTAGCACAGATACGCAGTATTTT
TRBV3-1/TRBV3-2	TRBJ1-2	13	-	-	CASSQTGKRGYTF	TGTGCCAGCAGCCAAACAGGGAAAAGGGGCTACACCTTC
TRBV19	TRBJ2-3	15	-	-	CASSPSYGMTDTQYF	TGTGCCAGTAGTCCCTCTTACGGGATGACAGATACGCAGTATTTT
TRBV7-7	TRBJ2-1	16	-	-	CASSLDFTLGYNEQFF	TGTGCCAGCAGCCTGGACTTCACCTTGGGGTACAATGAGCAGTTCTTC
TRBV9	TRBJ2-7	14	-	TRBD1	CASSPEGQGYEQYF	TGTGCCAGCAGCCCGGAAGGACAGGGCTACGAGCAGTACTTC
TRBV6-5	TRBJ1-6	15	-	TRBD1	CASSRDSYSNSPLHF	TGTGCCAGCAGCCGGGACAGCTATTCTAATTCACCCCTCCACTTT
TRBV19	TRBJ1-2	17	-	TRBD1	CASSIIEAGGASYGYTF	TGTGCCAGTAGTATTATCGAGGCAGGGGGAGCCTCCTATGGCTACACCTTC
TRBV19	TRBJ2-3	13	once	TRBD1	CASSGQGADTQYF	TGTGCCAGTAGTGGACAGGGGGCAGATACGCAGTATTTT
TRBV4-1	TRBJ1-3	16	-	-	CASSQGSVDSGNTIYF	TGCGCCAGCAGCCAAGGGTCAGTTGACTCTGGAAACACCATATATTTT
TRBV2	TRBJ1-1	13	-	-	CASSGHLNTEAFF	TGTGCCAGCAGCGGACATCTTAACACTGAAGCTTTCTTT
TRBV7-9	TRBJ2-2	15	once	-	CASSRGRVKTGELFF	TGTGCCAGCAGCCGCGGCAGGGTAAAGACCGGGGAGCTGTTTTTT
TRBV3-1/TRBV3-2	TRBJ1-1	12	-	-	CASSPSRAEAFF	TGTGCCAGCAGCCCCTCCAGGGCTGAAGCTTTCTTT
TRBV5-1	TRBJ1-2	13	-	-	CASSFQGTQGYTF	TGCGCCAGCAGCTTTCAAGGGACACAAGGCTACACCTTC
TRBV30	TRBJ1-5	13	-	TRBD1	CAWGGQGRQPQHF	TGTGCCTGGGGGGGACAGGGACGTCAGCCCCAGCATTTT
TRBV5-1	TRBJ2-3	14	-	-	CASTPSAGPDTQYF	TGCGCCAGCACCCCCTCAGCAGGTCCAGATACGCAGTATTTT
TRBV6-6	TRBJ1-2	11	-	-	CASSYEDGYTF	TGTGCCAGCAGTTACGAGGATGGCTACACCTTC
TRBV14	TRBJ2-4	16	-	TRBD1	CASSQDRGIAKNIQYF	TGTGCCAGCAGCCAAGACAGGGGGATAGCCAAAAACATTCAGTACTTC
TRBV29-1	TRBJ1-5	13	-	-	CSVRGGSNQPQHF	TGCAGCGTTCGGGGAGGAAGCAATCAGCCCCAGCATTTT
TRBV4-1	TRBJ1-1	15	-	-	CASSQDLGGLDQAFF	TGCGCCAGCAGCCAAGATCTCGGGGGGCTGGATCAAGCTTTCTTT
TRBV11-2	TRBJ1-1	14	-	TRBD1	CASSPDRERTEAFF	TGTGCCAGCAGCCCTGACAGGGAGAGGACTGAAGCTTTCTTT